These T cell receptor beta chains were read from a single sample in a study of identical twins. Using its own MiXCR run on the 5' RACE reads, TCRdb lists one record per CDR3 protein. The sample has about 340,000 distinct CDR3 sequences, over 9% seen once. This sample also belongs to another study, concerning yellow fever vaccine responses in identical twins.

The material sequenced was CD8+ T cells sorted from blood. The receptors here all came from a woman aged 18 to 35 in good health. Both conserved end residues are part of each CDR3. The D gene is left open where the match is weak. Expanded clones are given a class, and other clones once, few, many or no size at all.

V gene: TRBV9; clone size: few; J gene: TRBJ2-1; D gene: -; CDR3 protein: CASRGDRDEQFF; CDR3 DNA: TGTGCCAGCAGGGGGGACCGAGATGAGCAGTTCTTC
V gene: TRBV4-1; clone size: -; J gene: TRBJ2-7; D gene: -; CDR3 protein: CASSQLTAYEQYF; CDR3 DNA: TGCGCCAGCAGCCAGCTGACAGCGTACGAGCAGTACTTC
V gene: TRBV7-9; clone size: -; J gene: TRBJ2-1; D gene: TRBD1; CDR3 protein: CASSPAEGQVSYNEQFF; CDR3 DNA: TGTGCCAGCAGCCCTGCCGAGGGACAGGTCTCCTACAATGAGCAGTTCTTC
V gene: TRBV6-2/TRBV6-3; clone size: few; J gene: TRBJ2-2; D gene: TRBD1; CDR3 protein: CASSPGPQGTTTPERTGELFF; CDR3 DNA: TGTGCCAGCAGTCCCGGCCCACAGGGGACGACTACCCCTGAGAGGACCGGGGAGCTGTTTTTT
V gene: TRBV7-9; clone size: few; J gene: TRBJ1-1; D gene: -; CDR3 protein: CASSFGVASEAFF; CDR3 DNA: TGTGCCAGCAGCTTCGGGGTAGCTAGTGAAGCTTTCTTT
V gene: TRBV15; clone size: -; J gene: TRBJ1-5; D gene: TRBD1; CDR3 protein: CATSRSEDRGRNQPQHF; CDR3 DNA: TGTGCCACCAGCAGATCGGAAGACAGGGGTCGTAATCAGCCCCAGCATTTT
V gene: TRBV20-1; clone size: -; J gene: TRBJ2-7; D gene: TRBD1; CDR3 protein: CSARIVETGTYEQYF; CDR3 DNA: TGCAGTGCTAGGATCGTTGAGACAGGGACCTACGAGCAGTACTTC
V gene: TRBV6-1; clone size: -; J gene: TRBJ2-2; D gene: TRBD1; CDR3 protein: CASNHRGNTGELFF; CDR3 DNA: TGTGCCAGCAACCACAGGGGGAACACCGGGGAGCTGTTTTTT
V gene: TRBV12-3/TRBV12-4; clone size: -; J gene: TRBJ2-5; D gene: -; CDR3 protein: CACSLEYRQETQYF; CDR3 DNA: TGTGCCTGCAGTTTAGAATACAGGCAAGAGACCCAGTACTTC
V gene: TRBV4-2; clone size: -; J gene: TRBJ2-5; D gene: TRBD1; CDR3 protein: CASSPGGAEGETQYF; CDR3 DNA: TGTGCCAGCAGTCCAGGGGGCGCAGAGGGAGAGACCCAGTACTTC
V gene: TRBV20-1; clone size: many; J gene: TRBJ2-2; D gene: -; CDR3 protein: CSAPGRGTGELFF; CDR3 DNA: TGCAGTGCTCCGGGGCGGGGTACCGGGGAGCTGTTTTTT
V gene: TRBV27; clone size: few; J gene: TRBJ2-1; D gene: TRBD2; CDR3 protein: CASSLLAGGSEQFF; CDR3 DNA: TGTGCCAGCAGTTTGCTAGCGGGAGGGTCTGAGCAGTTCTTC
V gene: TRBV11-2; clone size: -; J gene: TRBJ2-3; D gene: -; CDR3 protein: CASSLEERGTDTQYF; CDR3 DNA: TGTGCCAGCAGCCTGGAGGAGCGGGGCACAGATACGCAGTATTTT
V gene: TRBV7-9; clone size: many; J gene: TRBJ1-2; D gene: -; CDR3 protein: CASSRDWPALIYGYTF; CDR3 DNA: TGTGCCAGCAGCCGCGATTGGCCGGCGTTGATCTATGGCTACACCTTC
V gene: TRBV15; clone size: many; J gene: TRBJ2-7; D gene: -; CDR3 protein: CATSRGYEQYF; CDR3 DNA: TGTGCCACCAGCAGGGGCTACGAGCAGTACTTC
V gene: TRBV7-9; clone size: many; J gene: TRBJ2-7; D gene: -; CDR3 protein: CASSPGAYEQYF; CDR3 DNA: TGTGCCAGCAGCCCGGGGGCTTACGAGCAGTACTTC
V gene: TRBV3-1; clone size: many; J gene: TRBJ1-4; D gene: -; CDR3 protein: CASSAPGPSNEKLFF; CDR3 DNA: TGTGCCAGCAGCGCCCCGGGCCCTTCTAATGAAAAACTGTTTTTT
V gene: TRBV20-1; clone size: few; J gene: TRBJ1-2; D gene: -; CDR3 protein: CSARDLEGRVIGYTF; CDR3 DNA: TGCAGTGCTAGAGATTTGGAGGGGAGAGTCATCGGCTACACCTTC
V gene: TRBV2; clone size: many; J gene: TRBJ2-3; D gene: -; CDR3 protein: CASSELASDYTDTQYF; CDR3 DNA: TGTGCCAGCAGTGAATTGGCTAGCGACTACACAGATACGCAGTATTTT
V gene: TRBV15; clone size: many; J gene: TRBJ1-1; D gene: TRBD1; CDR3 protein: CATRGTGVGEAFF; CDR3 DNA: TGTGCCACCAGGGGCACAGGGGTAGGTGAAGCTTTCTTT
V gene: TRBV24-1; clone size: -; J gene: TRBJ2-5; D gene: -; CDR3 protein: CATSETREDETQYF; CDR3 DNA: TGTGCCACCAGTGAAACCAGGGAGGACGAGACCCAGTACTTC
V gene: TRBV20-1; clone size: few; J gene: TRBJ2-2; D gene: TRBD1; CDR3 protein: CSARVRLAGQGIAGELFF; CDR3 DNA: TGCAGTGCTAGAGTGCGTTTGGCGGGACAGGGTATTGCCGGGGAGCTGTTTTTT
V gene: TRBV29-1; clone size: many; J gene: TRBJ2-7; D gene: -; CDR3 protein: CSVEGRNYEQYF; CDR3 DNA: TGCAGCGTTGAGGGACGGAATTACGAGCAGTACTTC
V gene: TRBV6-5; clone size: -; J gene: TRBJ2-7; D gene: TRBD2; CDR3 protein: CASSYPLAGVLEQYF; CDR3 DNA: TGTGCCAGCAGTTACCCTCTAGCGGGAGTTCTCGAGCAGTACTTC
V gene: TRBV5-1; clone size: -; J gene: TRBJ2-1; D gene: -; CDR3 protein: CASSFRRDDEQFF; CDR3 DNA: TGCGCCAGCAGCTTCCGACGGGACGACGAGCAGTTCTTC
V gene: TRBV6-1; clone size: few; J gene: TRBJ1-1; D gene: -; CDR3 protein: CASYVAEHTEAFF; CDR3 DNA: TGTGCCAGCTATGTTGCCGAACACACTGAAGCTTTCTTT
V gene: TRBV5-1; clone size: few; J gene: TRBJ2-6; D gene: -; CDR3 protein: CASSTPYSGANVLTF; CDR3 DNA: TGCGCCAGCAGCACTCCCTATTCTGGGGCCAACGTCCTGACTTTC
V gene: TRBV13; clone size: few; J gene: TRBJ1-6; D gene: TRBD1; CDR3 protein: CASSRQGTIGRDSPLHF; CDR3 DNA: TGTGCCAGCAGCCGACAGGGGACTATCGGGCGTGATTCACCCCTCCACTTT
V gene: TRBV27; clone size: -; J gene: TRBJ2-1; D gene: TRBD2; CDR3 protein: CASSFGLALDEQFF; CDR3 DNA: TGTGCCAGCAGTTTTGGACTAGCTCTCGATGAGCAGTTCTTC
V gene: TRBV27; clone size: few; J gene: TRBJ1-1; D gene: -; CDR3 protein: CASSLAATREAFF; CDR3 DNA: TGTGCCAGCAGTTTGGCAGCCACCAGGGAAGCTTTCTTT
V gene: TRBV7-6; clone size: few; J gene: TRBJ1-3; D gene: TRBD1; CDR3 protein: CASSASTGAGNTIYF; CDR3 DNA: TGTGCCAGCAGCGCCTCAACAGGGGCTGGAAACACCATATATTTT
V gene: TRBV28; clone size: many; J gene: TRBJ2-7; D gene: -; CDR3 protein: CASSLYGARDEQYF; CDR3 DNA: TGTGCCAGCAGTTTATACGGGGCAAGGGACGAGCAGTACTTC
V gene: TRBV3-1; clone size: few; J gene: TRBJ2-1; D gene: TRBD2; CDR3 protein: CASSQDERDYYNEQFF; CDR3 DNA: TGTGCCAGCAGCCAAGACGAACGGGACTACTACAATGAGCAGTTCTTC
V gene: TRBV20-1; clone size: few; J gene: TRBJ2-3; D gene: -; CDR3 protein: CSATTGTSTDTQYF; CDR3 DNA: TGCAGTGCCACGACAGGAACTAGCACAGATACGCAGTATTTT
V gene: TRBV27; clone size: -; J gene: TRBJ2-3; D gene: -; CDR3 protein: CASSFDSTDTQYF; CDR3 DNA: TGTGCCAGCAGTTTTGATAGCACAGATACGCAGTATTTT
V gene: TRBV11-2; clone size: -; J gene: TRBJ2-1; D gene: TRBD2; CDR3 protein: CASSHPVWERENEQFF; CDR3 DNA: TGTGCCAGCAGCCACCCGGTGTGGGAGCGGGAAAATGAGCAGTTCTTC
V gene: TRBV12-3/TRBV12-4; clone size: many; J gene: TRBJ2-1; D gene: -; CDR3 protein: CASSLTVNEQFF; CDR3 DNA: TGTGCCAGCAGTTTAACGGTCAATGAGCAGTTCTTC
V gene: TRBV24-1; clone size: many; J gene: TRBJ2-1; D gene: -; CDR3 protein: CATSVSAPSSYNEQFF; CDR3 DNA: TGTGCCACCAGTGTATCGGCCCCGAGCTCCTACAATGAGCAGTTCTTC
V gene: TRBV28; clone size: many; J gene: TRBJ2-1; D gene: TRBD2; CDR3 protein: CASTHEAGRSSYNEQFF; CDR3 DNA: TGTGCCAGCACCCACGAAGCGGGGAGGAGCTCCTACAATGAGCAGTTCTTC
V gene: TRBV27; clone size: -; J gene: TRBJ1-1; D gene: -; CDR3 protein: CASSWGGKTEAFF; CDR3 DNA: TGTGCCAGCAGTTGGGGGGGCAAGACTGAAGCTTTCTTT
V gene: TRBV7-9; clone size: few; J gene: TRBJ2-2; D gene: -; CDR3 protein: CASRHLGQGDTGELFF; CDR3 DNA: TGTGCCAGCAGACACTTGGGTCAGGGAGACACCGGGGAGCTGTTTTTT
V gene: TRBV7-8; clone size: few; J gene: TRBJ1-4; D gene: TRBD1; CDR3 protein: CASSSDRINEKLFF; CDR3 DNA: TGTGCCAGCAGCTCGGACAGGATAAATGAAAAACTGTTTTTT
V gene: TRBV20-1; clone size: -; J gene: TRBJ2-1; D gene: TRBD1; CDR3 protein: CCARSGQGAAPYNEQFF; CDR3 DNA: TGCTGTGCTAGATCCGGACAGGGGGCGGCCCCCTACAATGAGCAGTTCTTC
V gene: TRBV4-1; clone size: many; J gene: TRBJ1-5; D gene: TRBD1; CDR3 protein: CASSQDAGQNYNQPQHF; CDR3 DNA: TGCGCCAGCAGCCAAGATGCGGGACAGAATTACAATCAGCCCCAGCATTTT
V gene: TRBV6-5; clone size: -; J gene: TRBJ2-2; D gene: TRBD1; CDR3 protein: CASSYPIDRAYTGELFF; CDR3 DNA: TGTGCCAGCAGTTACCCGATTGACAGGGCTTACACCGGGGAGCTGTTTTTT
V gene: TRBV25-1; clone size: -; J gene: TRBJ2-7; D gene: -; CDR3 protein: CASSGGGRAPYEQYF; CDR3 DNA: TGTGCCAGCAGTGGGGGGGGCAGGGCCCCCTACGAGCAGTACTTC
V gene: TRBV25-1; clone size: few; J gene: TRBJ2-7; D gene: TRBD1; CDR3 protein: CASSNRDRVYEQYF; CDR3 DNA: TGTGCCAGCAGTAACCGGGACAGGGTGTACGAGCAGTACTTC
V gene: TRBV6-2/TRBV6-3; clone size: -; J gene: TRBJ2-7; D gene: -; CDR3 protein: CASSSGRDRYF; CDR3 DNA: TGTGCCAGCAGTTCGGGACGTGACCGGTACTTC
V gene: TRBV7-8; clone size: many; J gene: TRBJ2-7; D gene: TRBD2; CDR3 protein: CASSLVSGSFSYEQYF; CDR3 DNA: TGTGCCAGCAGCTTAGTTAGCGGGAGTTTCTCCTACGAGCAGTACTTC